Listed here are 22 T cell receptor beta chains from one sample, sequenced in a study of sequential checkpoint blockade in melanoma. Treatment meaning: randomized to nivolumab then ipilimumab (arm A) or the reverse (arm B). Sequencing used immunoSEQ multiplex PCR; TCRdb keeps in-frame clones, though not all of them. Altogether about 24,000 clones are present, almost 85% being singletons, with the ten largest covering around a tenth. The sequencing used CD8+ T cells sorted from blood (inferred from file names), collected from a patient given nivolumab and ipilimumab in sequence. These receptors were obtained from a human donor with melanoma.

DNA for the CDR3: TGTGCCAGTAACCAGCCGGGACAGGGGGGGTTTGCAACTAATGAAAAACTGTTTTTT. Protein product: CASNQPGQGGFATNEKLFF. The rearrangement uses TRBV28 and TRBJ1-4; 11 bases are shared with TRBD1. Germline-derived CDR1 and CDR2 are MDHEN and SYDVKM. V was pared by 9 bases and J by 0 bases, with 15 bases of the junction left unmatched. The CDR3 extends over 19 amino acids.

CDR3 region: CASSEIRAGELFF. DNA of the CDR3: TGTGCCAGCAGTGAAATCCGGGCCGGGGAGCTGTTTTTT. The rearrangement uses TRBV2 and TRBJ2-2; D not resolved. Germline CDR1 SNHLY, CDR2 FYNNEI. V was cut by 2 bases and J by 6 bases, with 7 bases left in between. CDR3 size: 13 residues.

This rearrangement joins TRBV4-1 to TRBJ1-5, with a possible D match to TRBD1 (6 bases). Germline V gene data show CDR1 as MGHRA and CDR2 as YSYEKL. This CDR3 spans 18 amino acids. V was clipped by 0 bases and J by 3 bases, with 18 bases between them. This chain's CDR3 is CASSQESWTRGANQPQHF. CDR3 coding DNA: TGCGCCAGCAGCCAAGAAAGCTGGACCCGGGGGGCCAATCAGCCCCAGCATTTT.

The J gene is TRBJ2-1, the V gene TRBV11-3; D is possibly TRBD2 (5 bases). Germline CDR1 reads SGHNT; CDR2 reads YENEEA. The length of the CDR3 is 12 residues. V was pared by 5 bases and J by 8 bases, with 10 bases between. CDR3 in amino acids: CASSQTSHEQFF. CDR3 DNA sequence: TGTGCCAGCAGCCAAACTAGTCATGAGCAGTTCTTC.

The chain is built from TRBV7-2 and TRBJ1-4, with TRBD1 matching over 7 bases. The CDR3 contains 15 residues. Germline-derived CDR1 and CDR2 are SGHTA and FQGNSA. V was clipped by 5 bases and J by 2 bases; unmatched bases: 5. The CDR3 loop reads CASSLTGVTNEKLFF. Written as DNA, the CDR3 is TGTGCCAGCAGCCTTACAGGGGTGACTAATGAAAAACTGTTTTTT. The complete variable domain, with remaining parts taken from reference TRBV7-2 and TRBJ1-4, reads GAGVSQSPSNKVTEKGKDVELRCDPISGHTALYWYRQSLGQGLEFLIYFQGNSAPDKSGLPSDRFSAERTGGSVSTLTIQRTQQEDSAVYLCASSLTGVTNEKLFFGSGTQLSVL.

This chain uses TRBV6-5 with TRBJ1-2, with TRBD1 matching over 9 bases. Germline CDR1 reads MNHEY; CDR2 reads SVGAGI. The V segment lost 2 bases and the J segment 5 bases; nucleotides outside the gene matches: 3. CDR3 length equals 14 residues. The CDR3 region has the DNA TGTGCCAGCAGTTACGGGACAGGGTATTATGGCTACACCTTC. Its translation: CASSYGTGYYGYTF.

The chain recombines TRBV6-5 with TRBJ2-7; D not certain. CDR3 length: 14 residues. Trimming stripped 2 bases from V and 7 bases from J, with 15 bases between. Germline V lookup: CDR1 MNHEY, CDR2 SVGAGI. The CDR3 DNA reads as TGTGCCAGCAGTTACCTAGGATCATTGTCGGAGCAGTACTTC. This gives the protein CASSYLGSLSEQYF.

The chain recombines TRBV5-1 with TRBJ2-1; 7 bases are a match to TRBD2. Per germline, CDR1 SGHRS and CDR2 YFSETQ. Germline trimming cut 1 base from V and 7 bases from J; bases unmatched to any gene: 11. The length of the CDR3 is 16 residues. The DNA of the CDR3 is TGCGCCAGCAGCTTGAGTCTAGCGGAGCCTGGGAATGAGCAGTTCTTC. Protein product: CASSLSLAEPGNEQFF.

The CDR3 protein is CASSPGLAGAGELFF. In DNA form, the CDR3 reads TGTGCCAGCAGCCCGGGACTAGCGGGAGCCGGGGAGCTGTTTTTT. The chain recombines TRBV7-9 with TRBJ2-2; 14 bases agree with TRBD2. V lost 5 bases to trimming and J lost 6 bases; unmatched junction nucleotides: 2. The germline V gene has CDR1 SEHNR and CDR2 FQNEAQ (reference sequence). The CDR3 runs to 15 residues.

This clone was seen a handful of times. The rearrangement joins TRBV5-1 to TRBJ1-6, with a tentative D call TRBD1 (6 bases). Germline V gene lookup returns CDR1 SGHRS and CDR2 YFSETQ. V was shortened by 4 bases and J by 7 bases, with 15 bases between the two germline ends. This CDR3 contains 15 residues. The CDR3 loop is CASSLEGGANSPLHF. For the CDR3, the DNA is TGCGCCAGCAGCCTGGAGGGGGGGGCGAATTCACCCCTCCACTTT.

The rearrangement links TRBV28 to TRBJ2-6, with D possibly matching TRBD1 (6 bases). The V end lost 5 bases, the J end lost 0 bases, and 20 bases lay between the germline ends. The germline V gene encodes CDR1 MDHEN and CDR2 SYDVKM. There are 19 residues in the CDR3. In DNA, the CDR3 is TGTGCCAGCAGTCCGTCGATTTCAGGGGCGTTCTCTGGGGCCAACGTCCTGACTTTC. Translated: CASSPSISGAFSGANVLTF.

This chain links TRBV5-1 with TRBJ1-1, with 7 bases identical to TRBD1. Germline CDR1 and CDR2: SGHRS and YFSETQ. This CDR3 spans 15 amino acids. The V gene end was trimmed by 3 bases and the J gene end by 5 bases; junction bases not matched to a gene: 10. The CDR3 protein is CASSSVGGAETEAFF. The CDR3 bases are TGCGCCAGCAGCTCCGTAGGGGGCGCTGAGACTGAAGCTTTCTTT.

V and J are TRBV5-1 and TRBJ2-3; 11 bases match TRBD2. Germline V gene lookup returns CDR1 SGHRS and CDR2 YFSETQ. V shed 8 bases, J shed 2 bases, and the junction held 10 bases outside the gene matches. The CDR3 has 16 residues. CDR3 residues: CASEPGTSGYTDTQYF. The CDR3 region has the DNA TGCGCCAGTGAACCGGGGACTAGCGGCTACACAGATACGCAGTATTTT.

The CDR3 region is CASGDSSGANVLTF. CDR3 sequence (DNA): TGTGCCTCAGGTGACAGTTCTGGGGCCAACGTCCTGACTTTC. V is TRBV30 and J is TRBJ2-6; TRBD1 is a possible D gene (5 bases). Trimming removed 7 bases at V and 1 base at J, with 11 bases between. Germline values: CDR1 GTSNPN, CDR2 SVGIG (reference sequence). The CDR3 runs 14 residues.

This clone was detected only once. The CDR3 DNA follows: TGTGCCAGCAGCTATTTTGGTAGCTCTGGAAACACCATATATTTT. This codes for CASSYFGSSGNTIYF. V usage is TRBV7-9 and J usage is TRBJ1-3; no definite D call. This CDR3 contains 15 residues. V lost 4 bases and J 0 bases, leaving 10 bases between the germline ends. Per the germline V gene, CDR1 is SEHNR and CDR2 is FQNEAQ (reference sequence).

V and J are TRBV28 and TRBJ1-5, with D uncertain. The V gene's germline CDR1 is MDHEN and CDR2 SYDVKM. CDR3 length: 12 residues. Trimming removed 2 bases at V and 7 bases at J, with 6 bases between. CDR3 bases: TGTGCCAGCAGTTTAACAGCCCAGCCCCAGCATTTT. Its translation is CASSLTAQPQHF. The full variable domain, rest sourced from reference TRBV28 and TRBJ1-5, is DVKVTQSSRYLVKRTGEKVFLECVQDMDHENMFWYRQDPGLGLRLIYFSYDVKMKEKGDIPEGYSVSREKKERFSLILESASTNQTSMYLCASSLTAQPQHFGDGTRLSIL.

V is TRBV18 and J is TRBJ1-5; tentatively, D is TRBD1 (5 bases). The germline V gene has CDR1 KGHSH and CDR2 LQKENI. Trimming removed 4 bases from V and 5 bases from J, with 9 bases in between. The CDR3 is 13 residues long. CDR3 residues: CASSQGQDQPQHF. DNA for the CDR3: TGTGCCAGCTCACAGGGGCAGGATCAGCCCCAGCATTTT.

The chain is built from TRBV5-1 and TRBJ2-3, with a tentative D call TRBD2 (6 bases). The CDR3 consists of 13 residues. Trimming cost V 7 bases and J 0 bases, with 9 bases left between them. The germline CDR1 and CDR2 sequences are SGHRS and YFSETQ. The CDR3 DNA follows: TGCGCCAGCTCGGGACTGAGCACAGATACGCAGTATTTT. It translates to CASSGLSTDTQYF.

The chain links TRBV7-6 to TRBJ2-7; maybe TRBD1 (6 bases). V lost 0 bases and J lost 3, with 9 bases in between. This CDR3 is built from 14 residues. Germline V gives CDR1 SGHVS, CDR2 FNYEAQ. CDR3: CASSLAGQYYEQYF. As DNA, the CDR3 is TGTGCCAGCAGCTTAGCCGGACAGTACTACGAGCAGTACTTC.

The chain carries TRBV7-8 and TRBJ2-5; TRBD2 might be the D (5 bases). The better agreement between TRBJ2-7 and the DNA end casts doubt on the J call. The CDR3 consists of 14 residues. Germline V lookup: CDR1 SGHVS, CDR2 FQNEAQ. Written as DNA, the CDR3 is TGTGCCAGCAGCCCGGACGGGGTAAACTACGAGCAGTACTTC. It encodes CASSPDGVNYEQYF.

For this clone: Other DNA sequences of this sample code for an identical CDR3. The chain has TRBV27 and TRBJ1-4, with a possible D match to TRBD1 (5 bases). This CDR3 spans 15 amino acids. The ends were cut back, 3 bases at V and 7 bases at J, with 15 bases in the middle. CDR1 is MNHEY, CDR2 SMNVEV, per germline (reference sequence). The CDR3 protein is CASSFNVGGTEKLFF. Here the CDR3 DNA reads TGTGCCAGCAGTTTTAATGTCGGGGGGACTGAAAAACTGTTTTTT.

CDR3 residues: CASSSPRGQGSNEQFF. In DNA form, the CDR3 reads TGTGCCAGCAGTTCACCAAGGGGACAGGGGAGCAATGAGCAGTTCTTC. The rearrangement links TRBV27 to TRBJ2-1; 10 nucleotides line up with TRBD1. The junction had 9 bases not matched to a gene; V was cut back by 4 bases and J by 6 bases. This CDR3 contains 16 residues. The germline V gene has CDR1 MNHEY and CDR2 SMNVEV (reference sequence).